This section outlines one T cell receptor (beta chain) sequence together with its context. TCRdb re-analysed the RT-PCR reads in MiXCR, keeping a single row per CDR3 protein. The data show about 520,000 distinct CDR3 sequences, about 25% seen once. The sample belongs to a study of response to subunit inactivated influenza vaccine. This specimen was CD4+ T cells sorted from PBMCs, taken more than 4 days after vaccination. The sequence came from a man aged 45-65 years who received an inactivated influenza vaccine.

As DNA, the CDR3 is TGCAGTGCTAGGTTTCAGGGATATTACCAAGAGACCCAGTACTTC. Translating it yields CSARFQGYYQETQYF. The rearrangement joins TRBV20-1 to TRBJ2-5; D perhaps matches TRBD1 (5 bases). This CDR3 contains 15 residues. V gave up 3 bases and J gave up 0 bases, with 14 bases separating them. Germline V gene data show CDR1 as DFQATT and CDR2 as SNEGSKA (reference sequence).